These T cell receptor beta chains were read from a single sample in a study of cytomegalovirus exposure and HLA in healthy donors. Method: immunoSEQ multiplex PCR; TCRdb's copy keeps in-frame clones and lacks some. The table lists about 120,000 clones, around 80% of them singletons, with around 1.4% in the top ten. Sample: PBMCs. These receptors were obtained from a woman under 30 in good health and CMV-seronegative. Both conserved end residues are part of each CDR3. D genes are given only for firm matches. Where a row states a size, it is once, few, many or the class of an expanded clone; other rows omit it.

DNA: TGTGCCTGTGGCGACTGCTTAGACTATGGCTACACCTTC; CDR3: CACGDCLDYGYTF; size: .; D: .; V: TRBV30; length: 13; J: TRBJ1-2
DNA: TGTGCCAGTAGTATTCGGGGGAATAGCAATCAGCCCCAGCATTTT; CDR3: CASSIRGNSNQPQHF; size: .; D: .; V: TRBV19; length: 15; J: TRBJ1-5
DNA: TGTGCCAGCAGCTTAGGCGGCAATGGCTACACCTTC; CDR3: CASSLGGNGYTF; size: .; D: .; V: TRBV7-8; length: 12; J: TRBJ1-2
DNA: TGTGCCAGCAGTGAACAGCGGGAGGCCTACGAGCAGTACTTC; CDR3: CASSEQREAYEQYF; size: .; D: TRBD2; V: TRBV6-1; length: 14; J: TRBJ2-7
DNA: TGTGCCAGCAGCTTAGGCGAGGGAGGGTTTCGGGGGGAGCTGTTTTTT; CDR3: CASSLGEGGFRGELFF; size: few; D: TRBD2; V: TRBV7-8; length: 16; J: TRBJ2-2
DNA: TGTGCCAGCGACCCCAGGACAGGGTATAGGGACAATGAGCAGTTCTTC; CDR3: CASDPRTGYRDNEQFF; size: .; D: TRBD1; V: TRBV2; length: 16; J: TRBJ2-1
DNA: TGTGCCAGCTCACCACCTAGTCGGGAATCGGCTTTCTTT; CDR3: CASSPPSRESAFF; size: .; D: .; V: TRBV18; length: 13; J: TRBJ1-1
DNA: TGTGCCAGCAGCGTAGGAGGCGGGGGAGTTAGTGAGACCCAGTACTTC; CDR3: CASSVGGGGVSETQYF; size: .; D: TRBD2; V: TRBV9; length: 16; J: TRBJ2-5
DNA: TGTGCCAGCAGCTTCGTGGCAGTCACAGATACGCAGTATTTT; CDR3: CASSFVAVTDTQYF; size: .; D: .; V: TRBV7-9; length: 14; J: TRBJ2-3
DNA: TGTGCCAGAAGCTTGACCGGGACACCTAATCAGCCCCAGCATTTT; CDR3: CARSLTGTPNQPQHF; size: once; D: .; V: TRBV5-3; length: 15; J: TRBJ1-5
DNA: TGCAGTGCTAGTGCCAGGGGCGAGCAGTACTTC; CDR3: CSASARGEQYF; size: .; D: .; V: TRBV20-1; length: 11; J: TRBJ2-7
DNA: TGTGCCACCAGCAGAGCCGGGGGCGGGGGTGAGCAGTTCTTC; CDR3: CATSRAGGGGEQFF; size: .; D: .; V: TRBV15; length: 14; J: TRBJ2-1
DNA: TGTGCCAGCAGCTTAGGGGACAGCGAAAAACTGTTTTTT; CDR3: CASSLGDSEKLFF; size: once; D: TRBD1; V: TRBV7-6; length: 13; J: TRBJ1-4
DNA: TGTGCCAGCAGCCAAGATACAAGGGGAACACTATCAGATATCTACTACGAGCAGTACTTC; CDR3: CASSQDTRGTLSDIYYEQYF; size: few; D: .; V: TRBV14; length: 20; J: TRBJ2-7
DNA: TGTGCCAGCAGCCCAAACACCGGGGAGCTGTTTTTT; CDR3: CASSPNTGELFF; size: .; D: .; V: TRBV9; length: 12; J: TRBJ2-2
DNA: TGTGCCAGCAGTTTTATAAGAGGGAATGAGCAGTTCTTC; CDR3: CASSFIRGNEQFF; size: .; D: .; V: TRBV6-5; length: 13; J: TRBJ2-1
DNA: TGCAGCGTTGAACGCCCAGGGGACGAGCAGTACTTC; CDR3: CSVERPGDEQYF; size: .; D: .; V: TRBV29-1; length: 12; J: TRBJ2-7
DNA: TGCGCCAGCAGCCAAGTTTGGGACAGGGAGGTCGAAGCTTTCTTT; CDR3: CASSQVWDREVEAFF; size: .; D: TRBD1; V: TRBV4-3; length: 15; J: TRBJ1-1
DNA: TGTGCCAGCAGTTACCGGCAGGGTAGGCCAGATACGCAGTATTTT; CDR3: CASSYRQGRPDTQYF; size: .; D: .; V: TRBV6-5; length: 15; J: TRBJ2-3
DNA: TGTGCCAGCAGCTTAGCGGGCGGCAGCGGTGGCTACACCTTC; CDR3: CASSLAGGSGGYTF; size: .; D: .; V: TRBV7-9; length: 14; J: TRBJ1-2
DNA: TGTGCCAGCAGCCAATGGACAGGGAATCGGGTCGAGCAGTACTTC; CDR3: CASSQWTGNRVEQYF; size: .; D: TRBD1; V: TRBV7-8; length: 15; J: TRBJ2-7
DNA: TGTGCCAGCAGCTTAAGGGACAGGGGTAGCAATGAGCAGTTCTTC; CDR3: CASSLRDRGSNEQFF; size: few; D: TRBD1; V: TRBV7-2; length: 15; J: TRBJ2-1
DNA: TGTGCCAGCTGGAGTTGGGGAGTTGACACCGGGGAGCCGTTTTTT; CDR3: CASWSWGVDTGEPFF; size: .; D: .; V: TRBV6-1; length: 15; J: TRBJ2-2